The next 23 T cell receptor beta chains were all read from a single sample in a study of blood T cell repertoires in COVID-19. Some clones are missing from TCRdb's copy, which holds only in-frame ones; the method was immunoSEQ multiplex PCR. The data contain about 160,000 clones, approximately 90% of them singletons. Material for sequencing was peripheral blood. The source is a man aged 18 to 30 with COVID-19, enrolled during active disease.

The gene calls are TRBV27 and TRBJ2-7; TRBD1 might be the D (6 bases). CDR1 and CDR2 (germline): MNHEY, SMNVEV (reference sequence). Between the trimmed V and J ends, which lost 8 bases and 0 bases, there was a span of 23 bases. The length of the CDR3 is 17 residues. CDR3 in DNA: TGTGCCAGCGGACAGTTTATGACAGCCTATAGCTCCTACGAGCAGTACTTC. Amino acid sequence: CASGQFMTAYSSYEQYF.

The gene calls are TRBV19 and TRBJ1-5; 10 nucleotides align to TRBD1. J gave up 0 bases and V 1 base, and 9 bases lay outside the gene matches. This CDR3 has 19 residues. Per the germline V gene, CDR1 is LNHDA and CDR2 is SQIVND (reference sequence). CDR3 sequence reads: CASSIGQGAARDSNQPQHF. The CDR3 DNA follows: TGTGCCAGTAGTATAGGACAGGGGGCGGCGAGGGATAGCAATCAGCCCCAGCATTTT.

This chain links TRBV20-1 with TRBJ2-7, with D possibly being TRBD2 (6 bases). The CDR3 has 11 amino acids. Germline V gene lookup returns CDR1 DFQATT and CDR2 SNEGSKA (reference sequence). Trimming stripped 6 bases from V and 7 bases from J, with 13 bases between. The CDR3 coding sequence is TGCAGTGCCGCGGGGCGGGGAGAGCAGTACTTC. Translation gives CSAAGRGEQYF.

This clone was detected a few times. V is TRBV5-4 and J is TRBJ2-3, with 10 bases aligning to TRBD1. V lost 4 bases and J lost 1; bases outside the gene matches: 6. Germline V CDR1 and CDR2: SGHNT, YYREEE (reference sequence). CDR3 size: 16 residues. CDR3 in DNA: TGTGCCAGCAGCAGGGGAGGGACAGGGGGCACAGATACGCAGTATTTT. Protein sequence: CASSRGGTGGTDTQYF. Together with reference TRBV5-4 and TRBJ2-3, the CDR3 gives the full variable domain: ETGVTQSPTHLIKTRGQQVTLRCSSQSGHNTVSWYQQALGQGPQFIFQYYREEENGRGNFPPRFSGLQFPNYSSELNVNALELDDSALYLCASSRGGTGGTDTQYFGPGTRLTVL.

CDR3 sequence reads: CATSVSGGTEAFF. CDR3 nucleotides: TGTGCCACCAGCGTCTCGGGGGGAACTGAAGCTTTCTTT. The chain recombines TRBV24-1 with TRBJ1-1, with D maybe TRBD1 (5 bases). V was pared by 7 bases and J by 5 bases, with 13 bases between. The CDR3 has 13 residues. The germline V gene encodes CDR1 KGHDR and CDR2 SFDVKD.

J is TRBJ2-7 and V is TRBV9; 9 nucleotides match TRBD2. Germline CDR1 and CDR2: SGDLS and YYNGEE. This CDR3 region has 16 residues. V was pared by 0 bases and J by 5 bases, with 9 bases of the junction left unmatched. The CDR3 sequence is CASSVGGSGSWNEQYF. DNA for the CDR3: TGTGCCAGCAGCGTAGGGGGTAGCGGGAGTTGGAACGAGCAGTACTTC. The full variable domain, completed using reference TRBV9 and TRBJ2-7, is DSGVTQTPKHLITATGQRVTLRCSPRSGDLSVYWYQQSLDQGLQFLIQYYNGEERAKGNILERFSAQQFPDLHSELNLSSLELGDSALYFCASSVGGSGSWNEQYFGPGTRLTVT.

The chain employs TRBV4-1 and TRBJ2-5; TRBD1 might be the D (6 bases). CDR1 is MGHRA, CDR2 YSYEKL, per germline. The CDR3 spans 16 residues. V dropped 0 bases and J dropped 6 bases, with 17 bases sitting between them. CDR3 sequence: CASSQEAGAGEKTQYF. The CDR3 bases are TGCGCCAGCAGCCAAGAGGCAGGGGCCGGTGAAAAGACCCAGTACTTC.

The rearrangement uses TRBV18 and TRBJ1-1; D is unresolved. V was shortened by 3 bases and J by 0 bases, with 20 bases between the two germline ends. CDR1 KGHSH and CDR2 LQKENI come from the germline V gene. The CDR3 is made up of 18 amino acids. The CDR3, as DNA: TGTGCCAGCTCACCCGAGGCGCTCGGGGTAGACATGAACACTGAAGCTTTCTTT. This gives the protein CASSPEALGVDMNTEAFF.

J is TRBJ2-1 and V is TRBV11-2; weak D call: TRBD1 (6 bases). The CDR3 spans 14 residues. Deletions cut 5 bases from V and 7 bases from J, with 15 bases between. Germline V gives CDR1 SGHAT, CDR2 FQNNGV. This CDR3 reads CASSTRQELNEQFF. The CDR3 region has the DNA TGTGCCAGCAGCACCCGACAGGAATTAAATGAGCAGTTCTTC. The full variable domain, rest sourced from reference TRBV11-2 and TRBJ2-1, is EAGVAQSPRYKIIEKRQSVAFWCNPISGHATLYWYQQILGQGPKLLIQFQNNGVVDDSQLPKDRFSAERLKGVDSTLKIQPAKLEDSAVYLCASSTRQELNEQFFGPGTRLTVL.

The DNA of the CDR3 is TGTGCCAGCAGGGAGCAGACTAGCGGGAGTCCTAGCACAGATACGCAGTATTTT. The encoded protein is CASREQTSGSPSTDTQYF. The J gene is TRBJ2-3, the V gene TRBV28; 12 nucleotides agree with TRBD2. CDR1 is MDHEN, CDR2 SYDVKM, per germline. V trimming: 6 bases; J trimming: 0 bases; junction bases outside the gene matches: 10. CDR3 length: 18 residues.

CDR3 coding DNA: TGTGCCAGCAGTCCCCCGGGTACTTTCAGAACAGATACGCAGTATTTT. Its translation: CASSPPGTFRTDTQYF. The chain links TRBV28 to TRBJ2-3; no reliable D call. CDR1 and CDR2 (germline): MDHEN, SYDVKM. Trimming left V 5 bases short and J 3 bases short, with 18 bases between. The CDR3 is 16 amino acids. The variable domain in full, completed from reference TRBV28 and TRBJ2-3, reads DVKVTQSSRYLVKRTGEKVFLECVQDMDHENMFWYRQDPGLGLRLIYFSYDVKMKEKGDIPEGYSVSREKKERFSLILESASTNQTSMYLCASSPPGTFRTDTQYFGPGTRLTVL.

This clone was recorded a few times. As DNA, the CDR3 is TGTGCCAGCAGCGAGAATAGCGGGCCTTCCTACGAGCAGTACTTC. Protein: CASSENSGPSYEQYF. The chain has TRBV9 and TRBJ2-7; TRBD2 agrees at 7 bases. The CDR3 contains 15 residues. With V trimmed by 3 bases and J by 1 base, 7 bases remained unmatched. In germline, CDR1 is SGDLS, CDR2 YYNGEE.

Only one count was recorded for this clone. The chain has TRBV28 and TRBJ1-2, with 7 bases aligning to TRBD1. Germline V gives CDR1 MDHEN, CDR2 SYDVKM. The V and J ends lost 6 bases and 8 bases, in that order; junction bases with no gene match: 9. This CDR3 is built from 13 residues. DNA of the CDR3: TGTGCCAGCAGGCCGACGGGGACAGAAGGCTACACCTTC. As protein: CASRPTGTEGYTF.

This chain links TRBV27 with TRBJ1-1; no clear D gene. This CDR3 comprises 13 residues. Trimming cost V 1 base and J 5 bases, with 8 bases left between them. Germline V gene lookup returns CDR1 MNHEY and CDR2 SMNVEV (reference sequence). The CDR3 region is CASSLFRGTEAFF. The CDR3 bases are TGTGCCAGCAGTTTATTTCGGGGAACTGAAGCTTTCTTT.

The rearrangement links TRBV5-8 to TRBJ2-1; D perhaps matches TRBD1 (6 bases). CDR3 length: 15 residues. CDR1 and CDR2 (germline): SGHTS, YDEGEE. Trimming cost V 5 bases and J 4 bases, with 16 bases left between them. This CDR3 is CASSLPDRIYNEQFF. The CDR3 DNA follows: TGTGCCAGCAGTCTCCCCGACAGGATTTACAATGAGCAGTTCTTC.

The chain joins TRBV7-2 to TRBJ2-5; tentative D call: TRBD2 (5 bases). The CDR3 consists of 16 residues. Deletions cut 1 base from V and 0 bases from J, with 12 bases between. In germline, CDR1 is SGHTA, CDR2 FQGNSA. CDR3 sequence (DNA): TGTGCCAGCAGCTTAGGAGGAGGCCTCTACCAAGAGACCCAGTACTTC. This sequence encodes CASSLGGGLYQETQYF. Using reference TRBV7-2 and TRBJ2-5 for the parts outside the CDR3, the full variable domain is GAGVSQSPSNKVTEKGKDVELRCDPISGHTALYWYRQSLGQGLEFLIYFQGNSAPDKSGLPSDRFSAERTGGSVSTLTIQRTQQEDSAVYLCASSLGGGLYQETQYFGPGTRLLVL.

The CDR3 is CASSQGRTVNPWNSPLHF. CDR3 sequence (DNA): TGCGCCAGCAGCCAAGGTCGGACAGTCAACCCCTGGAATTCACCCCTCCACTTT. J is TRBJ1-6 and V is TRBV4-1, with D possibly matching TRBD1 (6 bases). CDR1 and CDR2 from the germline V gene are MGHRA and YSYEKL. Trimming shortened V by 1 base and J by 7 bases, and 20 bases separated the two germline ends. The CDR3 runs to 18 residues.

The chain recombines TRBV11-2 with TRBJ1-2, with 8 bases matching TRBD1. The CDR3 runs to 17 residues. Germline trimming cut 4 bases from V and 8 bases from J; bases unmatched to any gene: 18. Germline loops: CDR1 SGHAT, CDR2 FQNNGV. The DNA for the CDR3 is TGTGCCAGCAGCTCAACCGGGACAGGAACTACCCGGGTCGGCTACACCTTC. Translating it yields CASSSTGTGTTRVGYTF.

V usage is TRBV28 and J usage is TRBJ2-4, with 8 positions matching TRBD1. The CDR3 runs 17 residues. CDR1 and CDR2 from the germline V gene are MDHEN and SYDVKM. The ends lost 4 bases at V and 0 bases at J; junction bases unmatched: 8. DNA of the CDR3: TGTGCCAGCAGTTGGGGCCGACAGGGGCTAGCCAAAAACATTCAGTACTTC. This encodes CASSWGRQGLAKNIQYF.

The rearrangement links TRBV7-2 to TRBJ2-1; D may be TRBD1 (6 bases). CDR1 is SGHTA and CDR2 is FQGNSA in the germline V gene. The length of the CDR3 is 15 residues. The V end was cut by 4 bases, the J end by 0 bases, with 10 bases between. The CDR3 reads CASSSADSSYNEQFF. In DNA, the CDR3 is TGTGCCAGCAGCTCCGCGGACAGCTCCTACAATGAGCAGTTCTTC.

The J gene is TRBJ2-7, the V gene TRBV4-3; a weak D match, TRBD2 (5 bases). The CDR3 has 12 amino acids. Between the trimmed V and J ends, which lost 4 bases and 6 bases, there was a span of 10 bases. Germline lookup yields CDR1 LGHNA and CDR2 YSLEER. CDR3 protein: CASSLLEGEQYF. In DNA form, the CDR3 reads TGCGCCAGCAGCCTTCTAGAGGGCGAGCAGTACTTC.

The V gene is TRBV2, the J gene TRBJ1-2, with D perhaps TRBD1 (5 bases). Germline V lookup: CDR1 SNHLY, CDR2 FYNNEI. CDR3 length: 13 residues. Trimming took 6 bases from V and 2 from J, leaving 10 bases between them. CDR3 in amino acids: CASRVRGNYGYTF. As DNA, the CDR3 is TGTGCCAGCAGGGTTAGGGGAAACTATGGCTACACCTTC.

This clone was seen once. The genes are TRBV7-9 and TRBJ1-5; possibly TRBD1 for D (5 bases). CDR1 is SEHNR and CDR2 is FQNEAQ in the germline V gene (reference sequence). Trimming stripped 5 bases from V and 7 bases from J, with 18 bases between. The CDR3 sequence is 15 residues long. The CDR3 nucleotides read TGTGCCAGCAGCCCTCCGGGGGGAGGGGACCAGCCCCAGCATTTT. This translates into CASSPPGGGDQPQHF.